This T cell receptor (beta chain) was sequenced for a study of cytomegalovirus exposure and HLA in healthy donors. There were likely unrecorded immune exposures, though donors were nominally healthy when sampled. Use of 60 Vbeta and 13 Jbeta primers characterized the PCR. Sequencing used immunoSEQ multiplex PCR; TCRdb keeps in-frame clones, though not all of them. The sample lists around 190,000 clones, around 82% seen once, with about 1.8% in the top ten. This CDR3 has 17 amino acids. Germline V gene sequence: CDR1 LNHDA, CDR2 SQIVND (reference sequence). V gave up 3 bases and J gave up 4 bases; unmatched junction bases: 6. Worth noting for this clone: The target antigen is unknown.

General study findings and limits: After further analysis at a later stage, 17,000 or so TCR beta sequences were associated with HLA alleles at 0.05 false discovery rate.

Sequenced sample: PBMCs. The TCR was taken from a man aged 35-49 years in good health and CMV-seropositive. V usage is TRBV19 and J usage is TRBJ2-1, with TRBD2 identical over 13 bases. The DNA for the CDR3 is TGTGCCAGTAGTATGGGACTAGCGGGAACGCAATACAATGAGCAGTTCTTC. Encoded protein: CASSMGLAGTQYNEQFF.